This T cell receptor (beta chain) was captured in a study of T cells expressing NK-cell markers. In the study overall: The authors derived TCR beta repertoires from sorted CD3+CD56+NKG2C+, CD3+CD56+NKG2C- and CD3+CD56-NKG2C+ T cells. Seven HCMV-seropositive donors and one seronegative donor made up the eight sequenced donors.

After re-calling the 5' RACE reads, TCRdb lists one entry per CDR3 protein, DNA absent. This repertoire includes 200,000 to 300,000 distinct CDR3 sequences. There are 15 residues in the CDR3. Germline values: CDR1 DFQATT, CDR2 SNEGSKA (reference sequence). Broader study findings: As a fraction of CD8+ T cells, dominant NKG2C+ clonotypes reached about 1.0-8% in six donors. It is unclear if expanded NKG2C-expressing clones target HCMV antigens.

Details on this clonotype: Its matching antigen is unknown.

V gene TRBV20-1 combines with J gene TRBJ2-2; the TCRdb call, TRBD2, lacks DNA for checking. Sequencing was performed on blood T cells: a sorted CD56 or NKG2C T cell subset, CD4+ or CD8+ T cells, or bulk PBMC T cells (not recorded which). This clonotype was sampled from a man aged 18 to 30 in good health. CDR3 residues: CSADYLGSNTGELFF.